This entry is about one TCR beta chain. The target antigen is unknown. Profiled with immunoSEQ multiplex PCR; TCRdb holds only in-frame clones, not every one. The data show 4,200 or so clones, roughly two thirds seen once. The data were obtained in a study of coeliac disease. About the research overall: Coeliac patients had active, refractory type I, or gluten-free-diet-controlled disease.

Findings of the study overall: In active celiac disease, intraepithelial and lamina propria TRB and TRG repertoires were less clonal than controls. The authors judged this method unsuitable for unbiased gliadin-specific T cell detection. Lamina propria and intraepithelial cell fractions may contain each other's cells.

There are 15 residues in the CDR3. Trimming removed 4 bases at V and 5 bases at J, with 15 bases between. Per germline, CDR1 MNHNS and CDR2 SASEGT. Sequenced material: intraepithelial lymphocytes from the gut. The chain employs TRBV6-1 and TRBJ1-5; no firm D call. The sequence derives from a man between 65 and 80 years old with active celiac disease. CDR3 sequence: CASSGEGGPYQPQHF. Written as DNA, the CDR3 is TGTGCCAGCAGTGGGGAGGGAGGGCCATATCAGCCCCAGCATTTT.